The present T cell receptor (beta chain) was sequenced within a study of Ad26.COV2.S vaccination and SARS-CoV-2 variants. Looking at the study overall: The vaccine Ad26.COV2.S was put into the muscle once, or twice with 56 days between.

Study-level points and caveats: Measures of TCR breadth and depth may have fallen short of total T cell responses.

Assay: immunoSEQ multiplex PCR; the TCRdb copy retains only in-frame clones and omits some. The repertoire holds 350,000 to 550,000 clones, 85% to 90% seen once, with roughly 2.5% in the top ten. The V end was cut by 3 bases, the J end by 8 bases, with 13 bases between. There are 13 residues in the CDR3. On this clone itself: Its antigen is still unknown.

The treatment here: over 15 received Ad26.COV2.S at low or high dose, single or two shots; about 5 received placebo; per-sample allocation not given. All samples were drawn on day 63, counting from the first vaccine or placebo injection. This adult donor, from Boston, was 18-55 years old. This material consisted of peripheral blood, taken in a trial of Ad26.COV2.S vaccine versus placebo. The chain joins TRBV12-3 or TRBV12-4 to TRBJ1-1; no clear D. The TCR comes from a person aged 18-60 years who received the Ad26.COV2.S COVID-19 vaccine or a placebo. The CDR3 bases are TGTGCCAGCAGTTTTGTCTTTGTGGGGGAAGCTTTCTTT. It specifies CASSFVFVGEAFF.